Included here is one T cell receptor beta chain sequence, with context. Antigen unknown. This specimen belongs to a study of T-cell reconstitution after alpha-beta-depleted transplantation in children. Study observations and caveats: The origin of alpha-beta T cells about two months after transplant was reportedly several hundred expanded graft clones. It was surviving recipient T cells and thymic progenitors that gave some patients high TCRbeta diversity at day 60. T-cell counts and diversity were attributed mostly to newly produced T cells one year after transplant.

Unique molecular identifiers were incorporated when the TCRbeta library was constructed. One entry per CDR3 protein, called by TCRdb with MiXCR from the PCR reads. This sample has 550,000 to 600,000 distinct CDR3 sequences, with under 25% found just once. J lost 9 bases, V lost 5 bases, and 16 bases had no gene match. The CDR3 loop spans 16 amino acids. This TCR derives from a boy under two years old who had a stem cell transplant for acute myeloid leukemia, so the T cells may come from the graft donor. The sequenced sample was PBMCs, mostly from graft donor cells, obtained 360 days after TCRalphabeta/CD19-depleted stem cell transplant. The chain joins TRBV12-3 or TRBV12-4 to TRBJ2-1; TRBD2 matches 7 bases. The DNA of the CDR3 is TGTGCCAGCAGTCTACCCCCAAGGACTAGATTCGGTGAGCAGTTCTTC. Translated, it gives CASSLPPRTRFGEQFF.